The clone carrying this T cell receptor (beta chain) has just a few counts. What it binds is unknown. Together with a sample-barcoded 5' primer, a J-beta primer mix was included in a second PCR lasting roughly 6 to 12 cycles. Each of the cDNA molecules was tagged by a template-switch adaptor with 12 random nucleotides. TCRdb independently ran MiXCR on the 5' RACE reads; one entry per CDR3 protein. Among 1,500,000 or so distinct CDR3 sequences listed, 35% to 45% were seen once. This CDR3 spans 13 amino acids. J lost 3 bases, V lost 5 bases, and 3 bases had no gene match. The germline gives CDR1 ENHRY, CDR2 SYGVKD. The record originates from a study of blood T cells in healthy people across ages. Whole-study results and caveats: Unknown CMV status may confound age-related changes in expanded clones. It was found that TCR beta diversity correlated strongly with the percentage of naive T cells.

The chain carries TRBV10-3 and TRBJ2-7; 8 bases agree with TRBD2. The sample consisted of blood. This TCR came from a woman between 18 and 30 years old in good health. The CDR3 sequence is CAISLSGVYEQYF. For the CDR3, the DNA is TGTGCCATCAGTCTTAGCGGGGTCTACGAGCAGTACTTC.